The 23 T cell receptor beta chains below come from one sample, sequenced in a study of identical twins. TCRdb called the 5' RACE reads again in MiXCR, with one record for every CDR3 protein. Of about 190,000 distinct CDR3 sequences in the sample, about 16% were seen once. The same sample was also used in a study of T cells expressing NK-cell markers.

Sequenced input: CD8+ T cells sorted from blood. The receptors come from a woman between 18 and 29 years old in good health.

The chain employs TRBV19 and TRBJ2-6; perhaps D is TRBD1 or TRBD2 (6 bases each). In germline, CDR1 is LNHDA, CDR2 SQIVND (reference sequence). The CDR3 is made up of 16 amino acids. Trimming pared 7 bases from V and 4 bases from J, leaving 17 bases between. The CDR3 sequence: CASTIWGAMGANVLTF. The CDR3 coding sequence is TGTGCCAGTACCATATGGGGGGCAATGGGGGCCAACGTCCTGACTTTC.

The CDR3 loop reads CASSHLGKETQYF. The CDR3 nucleotides are TGTGCCAGCAGCCATCTGGGGAAAGAGACCCAGTACTTC. This chain connects TRBV14 to TRBJ2-5, with D uncertain. The V gene's germline CDR1 is SGHDN and CDR2 FVKESK. The germline V and J ends were trimmed by 3 bases and 3 bases, with 8 bases remaining between them. The CDR3 contains 13 residues.

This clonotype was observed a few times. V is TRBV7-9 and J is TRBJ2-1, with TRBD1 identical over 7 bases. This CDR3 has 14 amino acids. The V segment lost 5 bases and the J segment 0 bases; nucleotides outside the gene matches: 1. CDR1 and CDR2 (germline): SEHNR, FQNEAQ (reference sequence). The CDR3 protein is CASSRDSSYNEQFF. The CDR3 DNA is TGTGCCAGCAGCCGGGACAGCTCCTACAATGAGCAGTTCTTC.

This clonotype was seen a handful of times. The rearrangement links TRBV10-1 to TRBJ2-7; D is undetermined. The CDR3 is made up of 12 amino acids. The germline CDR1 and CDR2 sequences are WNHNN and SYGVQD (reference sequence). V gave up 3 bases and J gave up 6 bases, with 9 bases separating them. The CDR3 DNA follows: TGCGCCAGCAGTGACCCCGGCCGCGAGCAGTACTTC. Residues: CASSDPGREQYF.

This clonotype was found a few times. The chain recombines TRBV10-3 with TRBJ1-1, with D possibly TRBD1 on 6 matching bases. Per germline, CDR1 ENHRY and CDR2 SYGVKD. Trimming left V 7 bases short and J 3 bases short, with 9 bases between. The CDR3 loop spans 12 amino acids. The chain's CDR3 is CAIMDSYTEAFF. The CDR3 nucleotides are TGTGCCATCATGGACAGCTACACTGAAGCTTTCTTT.

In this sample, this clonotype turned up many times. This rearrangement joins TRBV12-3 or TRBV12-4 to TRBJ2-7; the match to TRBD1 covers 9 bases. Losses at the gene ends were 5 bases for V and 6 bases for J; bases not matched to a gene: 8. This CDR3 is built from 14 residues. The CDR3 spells CASSITGQGSEQYF. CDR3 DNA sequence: TGTGCCAGCAGTATTACGGGACAGGGTAGCGAGCAGTACTTC.

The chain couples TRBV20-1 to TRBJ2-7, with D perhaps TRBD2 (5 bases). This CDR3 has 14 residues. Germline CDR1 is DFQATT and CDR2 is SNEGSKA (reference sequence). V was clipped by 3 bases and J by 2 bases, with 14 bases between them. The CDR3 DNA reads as TGCAGTGCTAGCGACAAAATGCGGGCCTACGAGCAGTACTTC. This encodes CSASDKMRAYEQYF.

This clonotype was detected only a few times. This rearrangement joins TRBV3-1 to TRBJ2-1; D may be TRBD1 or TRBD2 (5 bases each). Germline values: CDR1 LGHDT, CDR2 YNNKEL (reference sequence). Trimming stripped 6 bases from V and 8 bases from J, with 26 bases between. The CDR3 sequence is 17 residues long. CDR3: CASSCYRGYSRADEQFF. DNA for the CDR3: TGTGCCAGCAGTTGCTATCGGGGCTACTCCCGCGCAGATGAGCAGTTCTTC.

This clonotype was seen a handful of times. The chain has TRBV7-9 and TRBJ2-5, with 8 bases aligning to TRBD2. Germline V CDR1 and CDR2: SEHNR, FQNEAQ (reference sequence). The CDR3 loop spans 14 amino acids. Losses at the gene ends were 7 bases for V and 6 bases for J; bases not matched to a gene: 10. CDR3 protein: CASTGTRGSKTQYF. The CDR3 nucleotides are TGTGCCAGCACCGGGACTAGAGGTTCCAAGACCCAGTACTTC.

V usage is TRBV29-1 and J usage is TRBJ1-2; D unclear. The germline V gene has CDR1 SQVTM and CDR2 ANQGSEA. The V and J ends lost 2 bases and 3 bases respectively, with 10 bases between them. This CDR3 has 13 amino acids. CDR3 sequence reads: CSVEREGHYGYTF. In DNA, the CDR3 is TGCAGCGTTGAACGGGAGGGCCACTATGGCTACACCTTC.

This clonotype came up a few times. In DNA, the CDR3 is TGCAGCGTTGGTGACAGCTACGAGCAGTACTTC. It encodes CSVGDSYEQYF. This sequence joins TRBV29-1 and TRBJ2-7, with D perhaps matching TRBD1 (5 bases). Trimming removed 4 bases from V and 3 bases from J, with 7 bases in between. The V gene's germline CDR1 is SQVTM and CDR2 ANQGSEA. This CDR3 region has 11 residues.

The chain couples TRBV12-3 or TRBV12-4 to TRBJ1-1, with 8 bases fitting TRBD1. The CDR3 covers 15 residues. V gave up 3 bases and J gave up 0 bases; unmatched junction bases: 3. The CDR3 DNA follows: TGTGCCAGCAGTTTTCCCAGGGGGCTGAACACTGAAGCTTTCTTT. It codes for CASSFPRGLNTEAFF.

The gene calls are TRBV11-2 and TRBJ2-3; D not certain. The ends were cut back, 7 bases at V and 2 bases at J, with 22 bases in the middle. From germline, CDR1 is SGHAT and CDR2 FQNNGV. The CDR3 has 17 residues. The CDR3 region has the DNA TGTGCCAGCATCTTTGCGCGCCCCGGCCGAATCACAGATACGCAGTATTTT. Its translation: CASIFARPGRITDTQYF.

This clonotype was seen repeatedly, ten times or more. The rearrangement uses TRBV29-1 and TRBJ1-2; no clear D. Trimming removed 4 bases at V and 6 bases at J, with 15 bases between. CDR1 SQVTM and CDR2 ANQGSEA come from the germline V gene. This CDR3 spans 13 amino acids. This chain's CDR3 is CSVVATAGDGYTF. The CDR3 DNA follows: TGCAGCGTTGTTGCGACCGCGGGAGATGGCTACACCTTC. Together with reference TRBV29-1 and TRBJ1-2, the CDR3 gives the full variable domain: SAVISQKPSRDICQRGTSLTIQCQVDSQVTMMFWYRQQPGQSLTLIATANQGSEATYESGFVIDKFPISRPNLTFSTLTVSNMSPEDSSIYLCSVVATAGDGYTFGSGTRLTVV.

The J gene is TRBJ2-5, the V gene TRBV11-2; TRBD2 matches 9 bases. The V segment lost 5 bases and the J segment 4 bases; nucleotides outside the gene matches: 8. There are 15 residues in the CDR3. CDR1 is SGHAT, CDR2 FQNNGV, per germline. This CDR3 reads CASSLGRGGRETQYF. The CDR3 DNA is TGTGCCAGCAGCCTCGGGCGGGGGGGACGAGAGACCCAGTACTTC.

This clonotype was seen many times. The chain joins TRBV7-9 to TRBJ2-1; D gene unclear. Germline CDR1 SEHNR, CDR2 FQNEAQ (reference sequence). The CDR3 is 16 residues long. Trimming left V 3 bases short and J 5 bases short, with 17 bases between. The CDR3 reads CASSFSPSAIDNEQFF. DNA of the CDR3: TGTGCCAGCAGCTTTAGCCCGAGCGCGATTGACAATGAGCAGTTCTTC.

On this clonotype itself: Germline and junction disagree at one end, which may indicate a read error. The CDR3 protein is CASSEGTGDSYEQYF. For the CDR3, the DNA is TGTGCCAGCAGCGAAGGGACAGGGGATTCCTACGAGCAGTACTTC. This chain uses TRBV2 with TRBJ2-7; 10 positions agree with TRBD1. The CDR3 has 15 residues. Germline loops: CDR1 SNHLY, CDR2 FYNNEI.

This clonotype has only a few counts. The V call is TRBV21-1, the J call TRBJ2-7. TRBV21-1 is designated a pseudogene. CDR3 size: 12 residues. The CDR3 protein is CASSLTPEEQYF. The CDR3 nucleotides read TGTGCCAGCAGCCTTACCCCAGAGGAGCAGTACTTC.

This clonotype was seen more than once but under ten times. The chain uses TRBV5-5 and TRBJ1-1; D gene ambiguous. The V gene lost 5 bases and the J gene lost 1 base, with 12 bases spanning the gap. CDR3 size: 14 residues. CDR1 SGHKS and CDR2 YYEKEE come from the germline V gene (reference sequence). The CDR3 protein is CASSPTYPNTEAFF. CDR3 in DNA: TGTGCCAGCAGTCCGACCTACCCGAACACTGAAGCTTTCTTT.

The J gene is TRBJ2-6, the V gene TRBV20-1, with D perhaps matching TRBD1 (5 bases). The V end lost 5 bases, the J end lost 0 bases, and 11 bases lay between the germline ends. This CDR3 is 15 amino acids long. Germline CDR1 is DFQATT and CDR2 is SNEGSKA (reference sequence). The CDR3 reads CSAEDRISGANVLTF. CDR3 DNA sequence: TGCAGTGCTGAAGACAGAATCTCTGGGGCCAACGTCCTGACTTTC.

The CDR3 DNA reads as TGTGCCAGCACCTGGGGGGGTTCCTACGAGCAGTACTTC. It translates to CASTWGGSYEQYF. This sequence joins TRBV12-3 or TRBV12-4 and TRBJ2-7; TRBD2 matches at 7 bases. With V trimmed by 7 bases and J by 1 base, 4 bases remained unmatched. CDR3 length equals 13 residues.

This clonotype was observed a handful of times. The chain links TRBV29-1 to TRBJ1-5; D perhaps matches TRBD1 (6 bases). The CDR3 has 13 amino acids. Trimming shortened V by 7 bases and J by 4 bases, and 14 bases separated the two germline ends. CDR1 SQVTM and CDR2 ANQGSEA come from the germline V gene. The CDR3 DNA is TGCAGCGCCAGGACAGAACCGAATCAGCCCCAGCATTTT. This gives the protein CSARTEPNQPQHF.

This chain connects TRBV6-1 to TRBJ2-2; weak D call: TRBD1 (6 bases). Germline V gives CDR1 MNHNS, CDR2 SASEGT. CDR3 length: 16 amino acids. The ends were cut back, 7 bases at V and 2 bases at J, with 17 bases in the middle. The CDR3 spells CASTAHGQINTGELFF. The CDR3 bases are TGTGCCAGCACCGCCCATGGACAGATAAACACCGGGGAGCTGTTTTTT.